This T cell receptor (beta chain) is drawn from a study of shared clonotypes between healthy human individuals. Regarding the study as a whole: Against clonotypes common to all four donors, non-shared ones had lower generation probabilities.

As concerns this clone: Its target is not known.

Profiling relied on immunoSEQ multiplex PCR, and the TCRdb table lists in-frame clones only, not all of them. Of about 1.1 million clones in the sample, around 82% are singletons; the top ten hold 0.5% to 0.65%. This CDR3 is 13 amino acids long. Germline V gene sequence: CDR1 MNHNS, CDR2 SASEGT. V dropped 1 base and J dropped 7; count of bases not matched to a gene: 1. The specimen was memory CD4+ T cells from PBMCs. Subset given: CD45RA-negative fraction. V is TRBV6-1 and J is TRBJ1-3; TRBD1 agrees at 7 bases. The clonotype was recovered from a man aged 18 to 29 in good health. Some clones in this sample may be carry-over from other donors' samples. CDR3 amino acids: CASSEETGNTIYF. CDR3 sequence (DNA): TGTGCCAGCAGTGAAGAGACAGGGAACACCATATATTTT.